This entry concerns a single TCR beta chain. The antigen remains undetermined. This entry comes from a study of T cell responses to AZD1222 COVID-19 vaccine. General study findings and limits: Donors were chiefly white British, with a greater number of females, and clonal diversity was perhaps underestimated.

The CDR3 runs to 15 residues. V was trimmed by 5 bases and J by 1 base, leaving 15 bases between them. Germline V gene sequence: CDR1 SEHNR, CDR2 FQNEAQ (reference sequence). Here immunoSEQ multiplex PCR was the method, and the copy in TCRdb shows in-frame clones only, minus some. The repertoire holds about 73,000 clones, with about 91% as singletons. This chain joins TRBV7-9 and TRBJ2-7, with unresolved D. This receptor was identified in an adult in good health. The sample was peripheral blood, taken on day 0 of AZD1222 vaccination. The CDR3 loop reads CASSTWTDTSYEQYF. The CDR3, as DNA: TGTGCCAGCAGCACCTGGACCGACACTTCCTACGAGCAGTACTTC.